One sample yielded the 2 T cell receptor beta chains listed below, sequenced in a study of T cells in Graves' hyperthyroidism and ophthalmopathy. RNA transcripts yielded amplified TCR beta CDR3 regions. HTBI primers were used for first-round RT-PCR of the TCR CDR3. TCRdb called the multiplex PCR reads again in MiXCR, with one record for every CDR3 protein. The sample records some 250,000 distinct CDR3 sequences, approximately 16% being singletons. Sequencing was carried out using blood. The receptors originated from a woman aged 45-59 years with Graves' hyperthyroidism that later progressed to Graves' ophthalmopathy.

This clonotype was counted many times. The gene calls are TRBV3-1 and TRBJ1-1; 10 bases are a match to TRBD1. Germline V lookup: CDR1 LGHDT, CDR2 YNNKEL (reference sequence). V lost 4 bases to trimming and J lost 1 base; unmatched junction nucleotides: 12. The CDR3 runs 18 residues. CDR3 protein: CASSRPPGTGAPNTEAFF. Here the CDR3 DNA reads TGTGCCAGCAGCCGTCCCCCCGGGACAGGGGCCCCGAACACTGAAGCTTTCTTT.

In its sample, this clonotype was seen many times. The rearrangement uses TRBV12-3 or TRBV12-4 and TRBJ2-7; D not certain. The CDR3 is 13 residues long. Trimming stripped 6 bases from V and 6 bases from J, with 15 bases between. The CDR3 spells CASSFTGLGEQYF. CDR3 coding DNA: TGTGCCAGCAGCTTTACGGGTTTAGGCGAGCAGTACTTC.